These 29 T cell receptor beta chains came from one sample sequenced in a study of T cell repertoires in cytomegalovirus infection. MiXCR was run by TCRdb on the reads, yielding one entry per CDR3 protein. In the table there are about 140,000 distinct CDR3 sequences, about 6% of which are singletons. Sample: PBMCs. These TCRs come from a human donor in good health (CMV status not recorded). Some clones in this sample may be carry-over from other donors' samples.

Ten or more counts support this clonotype. J is TRBJ1-2 and V is TRBV14; possible D gene TRBD1, 6 bases. This CDR3 spans 14 amino acids. Deletions cut 0 bases from V and 7 bases from J, with 12 bases between. Per germline, CDR1 SGHDN and CDR2 FVKESK. CDR3 bases: TGTGCCAGCAGCCAAGACATGACAGGTGGTGGCTACACCTTC. Its translation is CASSQDMTGGGYTF.

This clonotype was seen ten or more times. The chain carries TRBV7-2 and TRBJ2-7, with 9 bases lining up with TRBD2. Germline lookup yields CDR1 SGHTA and CDR2 FQGNSA. Germline trimming cut 4 bases from V and 6 bases from J; bases unmatched to any gene: 10. The CDR3 covers 15 residues. The CDR3 sequence is CASSYSGTSTLEQYF. The CDR3, as DNA: TGTGCCAGCAGCTACTCCGGGACTAGCACCCTCGAGCAGTACTTC.

V is TRBV20-1 and J is TRBJ1-6; D perhaps matches TRBD1 (5 bases). Germline V lookup: CDR1 DFQATT, CDR2 SNEGSKA (reference sequence). The CDR3 runs to 15 residues. The ends were cut back, 4 bases at V and 0 bases at J, with 10 bases in the middle. The CDR3 reads CSATGARSYNSPLHF. In DNA form, the CDR3 reads TGCAGTGCTACCGGGGCTCGCTCCTATAATTCACCCCTCCACTTT.

As to this clonotype: The junction does not match germline at one end; this may be a read error. The chain recombines TRBV14 with TRBJ1-5; D may be TRBD1 (5 bases). The CDR3 has 15 residues. CDR1 and CDR2 (germline): SGHDN, FVKESK. The CDR3 spells CASSQCEGANQPKHF. The DNA of the CDR3 is TGTGCCAGCAGCCAATGTGAAGGGGCCAATCAGCCCAAGCATTTT.

This clonotype came up many times. The CDR3 reads CASSKEAGHQPQHF. CDR3 bases: TGTGCCAGCAGCAAAGAGGCAGGGCATCAGCCCCAGCATTTT. The rearrangement joins TRBV7-2 to TRBJ1-5, with TRBD1 as a possible D gene (5 bases). The CDR3 runs 14 residues. Trimming shortened V by 5 bases and J by 5 bases, and 13 bases separated the two germline ends. The V gene's germline CDR1 is SGHTA and CDR2 FQGNSA.

The V call is TRBV29-1, the J call TRBJ1-1; 9 positions match TRBD1. This CDR3 region has 15 residues. The germline V gene encodes CDR1 SQVTM and CDR2 ANQGSEA. With 7 bases clipped from V and 3 bases from J, the junction kept 12 bases outside the gene matches. The CDR3 spells CSAYYTGGPYTEAFF. Here the CDR3 DNA reads TGCAGCGCTTACTATACAGGGGGCCCGTACACTGAAGCTTTCTTT.

This clonotype was seen ten or more times. The rearrangement joins TRBV4-1 to TRBJ2-3; 10 bases align to TRBD2. The germline gives CDR1 MGHRA, CDR2 YSYEKL. The V gene end was trimmed by 3 bases and the J gene end by 2 bases; junction bases not matched to a gene: 8. The CDR3 has 17 amino acids. CDR3 coding DNA: TGCGCCAGCAGCCAGGGACTAGCGACCTCACTCACAGATACGCAGTATTTT. Translated: CASSQGLATSLTDTQYF.

This clonotype was detected only a few times. V is TRBV30 and J is TRBJ2-7, with 11 bases identical to TRBD1. With 4 bases clipped from V and 7 bases from J, the junction kept 6 bases outside the gene matches. Germline CDR1 reads GTSNPN; CDR2 reads SVGIG (reference sequence). The CDR3 consists of 13 residues. In DNA, the CDR3 is TGTGCCTGGAACGGACAGGGGGCGGGAGAGCAGTACTTC. Translation: CAWNGQGAGEQYF. Full variable domain (missing parts from reference TRBV30 and TRBJ2-7): SQTIHQWPATLVQPVGSPLSLECTVEGTSNPNLYWYRQAAGRGLQLLFYSVGIGQISSEVPQNLSASRPQDRQFILSSKKLLLSDSGFYLCAWNGQGAGEQYFGPGTRLTVT.

This clonotype was detected ten times or more. V and J are TRBV7-2 and TRBJ1-2; D perhaps matches TRBD1 (5 bases). Trimming took 1 base from V and 7 from J, leaving 19 bases between them. Germline lookup yields CDR1 SGHTA and CDR2 FQGNSA. The length of the CDR3 is 16 residues. Here the CDR3 DNA reads TGTGCCAGCAGCTTAGATTTTTCGCAGGGCCTCCCTGGCTACACCTTC. Its translation is CASSLDFSQGLPGYTF.

The chain is built from TRBV5-1 and TRBJ1-2; maybe TRBD1 (5 bases). The CDR3 covers 14 residues. Germline lookup yields CDR1 SGHRS and CDR2 YFSETQ. V dropped 0 bases and J dropped 4 bases, with 10 bases sitting between them. CDR3 sequence (DNA): TGCGCCAGCAGCTTGGCCGGGACCGTCTATGGCTACACCTTC. Protein sequence: CASSLAGTVYGYTF.

This chain joins TRBV6-6 and TRBJ1-6, with a possible D match to TRBD1 (6 bases). The CDR3 extends over 14 amino acids. The V and J ends lost 0 bases and 8 bases respectively, with 8 bases between them. Per germline, CDR1 MNHNY and CDR2 SVGAGI (reference sequence). The CDR3 sequence is CASSYSPGDSPLHF. The CDR3 nucleotides are TGTGCCAGCAGTTACTCACCAGGGGATTCACCCCTCCACTTT.

This chain uses TRBV29-1 with TRBJ1-2, with D possibly being TRBD1 (6 bases). The CDR3 has 13 amino acids. The germline V gene encodes CDR1 SQVTM and CDR2 ANQGSEA. Trimming pared 6 bases from V and 4 bases from J, leaving 15 bases between. CDR3 protein: CSVGAGFRYGYTF. The DNA for the CDR3 is TGCAGCGTGGGGGCAGGATTCCGCTATGGCTACACCTTC. Supplemented by reference TRBV29-1 and TRBJ1-2, the full variable domain reads SAVISQKPSRDICQRGTSLTIQCQVDSQVTMMFWYRQQPGQSLTLIATANQGSEATYESGFVIDKFPISRPNLTFSTLTVSNMSPEDSSIYLCSVGAGFRYGYTFGSGTRLTVV.

This clonotype appeared many times. The rearrangement joins TRBV7-3 to TRBJ1-2; 7 nucleotides agree with TRBD1. Trimming took 4 bases from V and 6 from J; bases not matched to a gene: 5. The CDR3 runs 13 residues. Germline V gives CDR1 SGHTA, CDR2 FQGTGA. CDR3 bases: TGTGCCAGCAGCTCGACAGGGCGGGATGGCTACACCTTC. Residues: CASSSTGRDGYTF.

This clonotype was seen repeatedly, ten times or more. The V call is TRBV7-2, the J call TRBJ1-6; tentative D call: TRBD1 (5 bases). Germline V gives CDR1 SGHTA, CDR2 FQGNSA. V shed 5 bases and J shed 2 bases, with 16 bases lying between them. The CDR3 spans 17 residues. The CDR3 DNA reads as TGTGCCAGCAGCCAACCACCCGGGGGAGCCTATAATTCACCCCTCCACTTT. This translates into CASSQPPGGAYNSPLHF.

Ten or more counts support this clonotype. In nucleotides, the CDR3 is TGTGCCAGCAGCTCCCCCCCCACTAGCTCCTACGAGCAGTACTTC. It encodes CASSSPPTSSYEQYF. The rearrangement uses TRBV7-2 and TRBJ2-7; a possible D gene is TRBD2 (5 bases). Trimming removed 4 bases at V and 0 bases at J, with 13 bases between. Germline values: CDR1 SGHTA, CDR2 FQGNSA. The CDR3 extends over 15 amino acids.

This clonotype appeared a few times. The rearrangement joins TRBV7-9 to TRBJ1-4, with no clear D. The CDR3 runs 15 residues. CDR1 SEHNR and CDR2 FQNEAQ come from the germline V gene (reference sequence). Trimming removed 5 bases from V and 8 bases from J, with 18 bases in between. This CDR3 is CASSPPTASREKLFF. The CDR3 bases are TGTGCCAGCAGCCCGCCAACGGCTTCTCGGGAAAAACTGTTTTTT.

There are many counts of this clonotype. The genes are TRBV28 and TRBJ1-6; possibly TRBD1 for D (5 bases). V lost 6 bases and J 9 bases, leaving 21 bases between the germline ends. The CDR3 spans 16 residues. From germline, CDR1 is MDHEN and CDR2 SYDVKM. In nucleotides, the CDR3 is TGTGCCAGCAGCTCATCCGGGGGGGGAACGCGTTCACCCCTCCACTTT. Translated: CASSSSGGGTRSPLHF.

In this sample, this clonotype turned up many times. CDR3 in DNA: TGTGCCAGTAGTGAGGACAGGGTTGGGACACCCCTCCACTTT. Its protein product is CASSEDRVGTPLHF. This chain uses TRBV19 with TRBJ1-6; 8 bases match TRBD1. V shed 5 bases and J 11 bases; nucleotides not matched to a gene: 8. Germline V CDR1 and CDR2: LNHDA, SQIVND (reference sequence). The CDR3 has 14 residues.

This chain connects TRBV20-1 to TRBJ2-1; possible D gene TRBD2, 7 bases. From germline, CDR1 is DFQATT and CDR2 SNEGSKA (reference sequence). The CDR3 has 15 residues. The V end lost 5 bases, the J end lost 0 bases, and 14 bases lay between the germline ends. This CDR3 reads CSALRGASSYNEQFF. The CDR3 DNA follows: TGCAGTGCTCTACGGGGGGCTAGCTCCTACAATGAGCAGTTCTTC.

Many counts were recorded for this clonotype. The CDR3 DNA follows: TGTGCCAGCAGTTTTCGCCTAGCGGGCCGCACAGATACGCAGTATTTT. Translating gives CASSFRLAGRTDTQYF. The chain couples TRBV12-3 or TRBV12-4 to TRBJ2-3; 8 bases map to TRBD2. The length of the CDR3 is 16 residues. Trimming at V came to 3 bases and at J to 1 base, leaving 6 bases not matched to a gene.

At least ten counts were recorded for this clonotype. The CDR3 is CASKSNSYTEAFF. CDR3 in DNA: TGTGCCAGTAAGTCAAACAGCTACACTGAAGCTTTCTTT. This chain joins TRBV19 and TRBJ1-1, with D unclear. This CDR3 region has 13 residues. The germline V gene has CDR1 LNHDA and CDR2 SQIVND (reference sequence). The V gene lost 7 bases and the J gene lost 3 bases, with 12 bases spanning the gap.

This clonotype was seen more than once but under ten times. This sequence joins TRBV18 and TRBJ2-1, with D perhaps TRBD1 (6 bases). The CDR3 is 14 amino acids. The V end was cut by 5 bases, the J end by 6 bases, with 14 bases between. CDR1 is KGHSH and CDR2 is LQKENI in the germline V gene. The CDR3 spells CASSAGTKSNEQFF. CDR3 coding DNA: TGTGCCAGCTCAGCCGGGACAAAGTCCAATGAGCAGTTCTTC.

This clonotype turned up a few times. The chain carries TRBV2 and TRBJ2-3, with 12 positions matching TRBD2. The CDR3 runs to 15 residues. J was trimmed by 5 bases and V by 4 bases; bases with no gene match: 4. The germline V gene has CDR1 SNHLY and CDR2 FYNNEI. CDR3 sequence (DNA): TGTGCCAGCAGTGCTCTAGCGGGGGGGAGAGATACGCAGTATTTT. Encoded protein: CASSALAGGRDTQYF.

Many counts were recorded for this clonotype. The chain links TRBV7-2 to TRBJ2-7; D is undetermined. Germline lookup yields CDR1 SGHTA and CDR2 FQGNSA. V gave up 1 base and J gave up 2 bases, with 12 bases separating them. The CDR3 loop spans 15 amino acids. For the CDR3, the DNA is TGTGCCAGCAGCTTAGTAGATCAGGCCACCTACGAGCAGTACTTC. This gives the protein CASSLVDQATYEQYF.

This clonotype was recorded many times. The V and J genes are TRBV2 and TRBJ1-2; a weak D match, TRBD1 (6 bases). Trimming removed 6 bases at V and 3 bases at J, with 11 bases between. The CDR3 consists of 13 residues. Germline assignment: CDR1 SNHLY and CDR2 FYNNEI. The CDR3 DNA follows: TGTGCCAGCAGCACGGGACAAGACTATGGCTACACCTTC. Residues: CASSTGQDYGYTF.

This clonotype appeared many times. The chain couples TRBV28 to TRBJ2-3, with D perhaps TRBD1 or TRBD2 (5 bases each). Germline V CDR1 and CDR2: MDHEN, SYDVKM. V lost 5 bases, J lost 3 bases, and 18 bases lay in between. The CDR3 is 16 residues long. The CDR3 coding sequence is TGTGCCAGCAGTGCCCAGGGAGAGGAGTTGACAGATACGCAGTATTTT. Its translation is CASSAQGEELTDTQYF.

This clonotype was counted at least ten times. This sequence joins TRBV20-1 and TRBJ1-5; no clear D. The CDR3 has 15 residues. Germline CDR1 reads DFQATT; CDR2 reads SNEGSKA (reference sequence). Trimming took off 1 base at V and 7 bases at J, with 17 bases between the two ends. The CDR3 spells CSARGPLRPDQPQHF. In nucleotides, the CDR3 is TGCAGTGCTAGAGGTCCCCTCCGGCCGGACCAGCCCCAGCATTTT.

This clonotype came up many times. A read error may account for a junction end that differs from germline. The rearrangement uses TRBV10-2 and TRBJ1-3, with D hard to call. This CDR3 is built from 16 residues. CDR1 WSHSY and CDR2 SAAADI come from the germline V gene. The CDR3 reads CASRVEEGRSGNTICF. Here the CDR3 DNA reads TGCGCCAGCAGGGTGGAAGAGGGAAGAAGTGGAAACACCATATGTTTT.

There are many counts of this clonotype. The chain combines TRBV7-3 with TRBJ2-1; D is possibly TRBD2 (6 bases). Germline V CDR1 and CDR2: SGHTA, FQGTGA. Trimming cost V 4 bases and J 2 bases, with 15 bases left between them. The CDR3 runs 16 residues. CDR3 DNA: TGTGCCAGCAGCTCCGGGGGACTTCTCGCCTACAATGAGCAGTTCTTC. Its protein is CASSSGGLLAYNEQFF.